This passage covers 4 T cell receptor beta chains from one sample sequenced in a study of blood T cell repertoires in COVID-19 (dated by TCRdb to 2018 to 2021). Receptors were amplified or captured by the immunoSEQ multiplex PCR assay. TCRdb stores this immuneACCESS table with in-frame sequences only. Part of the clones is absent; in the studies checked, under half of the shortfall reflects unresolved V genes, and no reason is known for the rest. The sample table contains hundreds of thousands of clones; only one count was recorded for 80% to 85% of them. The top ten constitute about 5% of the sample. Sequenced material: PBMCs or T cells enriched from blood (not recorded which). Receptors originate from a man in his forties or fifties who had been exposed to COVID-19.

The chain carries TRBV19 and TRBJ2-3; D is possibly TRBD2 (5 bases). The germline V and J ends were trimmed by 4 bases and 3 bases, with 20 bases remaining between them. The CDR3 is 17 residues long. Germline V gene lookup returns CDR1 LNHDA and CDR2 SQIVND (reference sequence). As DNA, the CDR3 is TGTGCCAGTAGTAAGCAGGCCGGGGTTCGGGGTACAGATACGCAGTATTTT. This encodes CASSKQAGVRGTDTQYF.

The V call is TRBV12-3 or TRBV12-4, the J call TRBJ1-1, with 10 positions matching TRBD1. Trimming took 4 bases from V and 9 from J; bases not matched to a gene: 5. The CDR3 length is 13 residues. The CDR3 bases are TGTGCCAGCAGTTCCAGGGACAGGGGCAAAGCTTTCTTT. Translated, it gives CASSSRDRGKAFF.

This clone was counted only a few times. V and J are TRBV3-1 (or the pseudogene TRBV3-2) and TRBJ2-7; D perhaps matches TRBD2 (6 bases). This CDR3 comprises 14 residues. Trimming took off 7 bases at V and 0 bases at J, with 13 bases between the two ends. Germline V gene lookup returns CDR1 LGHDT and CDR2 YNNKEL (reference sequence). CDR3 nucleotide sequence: TGTGCCAGCACCCCGGGGGTGAGCTCCTACGAGCAGTACTTC. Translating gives CASTPGVSSYEQYF.

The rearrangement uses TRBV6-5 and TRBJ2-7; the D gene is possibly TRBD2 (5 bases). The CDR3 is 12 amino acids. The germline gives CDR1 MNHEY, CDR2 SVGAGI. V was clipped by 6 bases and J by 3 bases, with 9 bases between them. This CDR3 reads CASRTGNYEQYF. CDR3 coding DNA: TGTGCCAGCAGAACGGGGAACTACGAGCAGTACTTC.